These T cell receptor beta chains were read from a single sample in a study of preoperative IRX-2 immunotherapy in early breast cancer. The table came from immunoSEQ multiplex PCR; TCRdb's copy has only in-frame clones and leaves some out. The sample lists tens of thousands of clones; approximately 81% were seen once. This specimen consisted of lymph node tissue, obtained after IRX-2 immunotherapy. Every receptor here comes from a human donor with breast cancer. The CDR3 runs from the conserved cysteine through the conserved F or W. Fields, in order: J gene, D gene, clone size, V gene, CDR3 DNA, CDR3 protein. D genes are given only for firm matches. Clone size is stated in some rows and not others, as once, few, many or a class when expanded.

J gene: TRBJ1-2
D gene: -
clone size: -
V gene: TRBV23-1
CDR3 DNA: TGCGCCAGCAGCCAAGAGGCAGGTGAAGGCTATGGCTACACCTTC
CDR3 protein: CASSQEAGEGYGYTF

J gene: TRBJ2-1
D gene: -
clone size: -
V gene: TRBV6-8
CDR3 DNA: TGTGCCAGCAGGGCCCCAGGTGGAGGTAATGAGCAGTTCTTC
CDR3 protein: CASRAPGGGNEQFF

J gene: TRBJ2-2
D gene: -
clone size: -
V gene: TRBV6-8
CDR3 DNA: TGTGCCAGCAGTTCCCCCTCCTACACCGGGGAGCTGTTTTTT
CDR3 protein: CASSSPSYTGELFF

J gene: TRBJ2-1
D gene: -
clone size: -
V gene: TRBV29-1
CDR3 DNA: TGCAGCGCTGTGCTGAGCCCCTACAATGAGCAGTTCTTC
CDR3 protein: CSAVLSPYNEQFF

J gene: TRBJ2-7
D gene: -
clone size: -
V gene: TRBV11-3
CDR3 DNA: TGTGCCAGCAGCTTAGTCTCTTCACCCTCCGAGCAGTACTTC
CDR3 protein: CASSLVSSPSEQYF

J gene: TRBJ2-6
D gene: -
clone size: -
V gene: TRBV29-1
CDR3 DNA: TGCAGCGCCCTAGGGGGGGGCTCTGGGGCCAACGTCCTGACTTTC
CDR3 protein: CSALGGGSGANVLTF

J gene: TRBJ1-1
D gene: TRBD1
clone size: few
V gene: TRBV28
CDR3 DNA: TGTGCCAGCAGGGAGGCGACAGGGGTCGGGACTGAAGCTTTCTTT
CDR3 protein: CASREATGVGTEAFF

J gene: TRBJ1-2
D gene: TRBD1
clone size: -
V gene: TRBV7-7
CDR3 DNA: TGTGCCAGCCTGCTGGGACAGGGAAACTATGGCTACACCTTC
CDR3 protein: CASLLGQGNYGYTF

J gene: TRBJ1-1
D gene: TRBD1
clone size: -
V gene: TRBV19
CDR3 DNA: TGTGCCAGTATCGTGGTGACAGGGAAAAACACTGAAGCTTTCTTT
CDR3 protein: CASIVVTGKNTEAFF

J gene: TRBJ2-1
D gene: -
clone size: once
V gene: TRBV7-6
CDR3 DNA: TGTGCCAGCAGCTTAGTGGGGACCCGAATCTACAATGAGCAGTTCTTC
CDR3 protein: CASSLVGTRIYNEQFF

J gene: TRBJ2-7
D gene: -
clone size: -
V gene: TRBV1
CDR3 DNA: TGCGCCAGCAGCCATCCTGACACGAAAATCTCCTACGAGCAGTACTTC
CDR3 protein: CASSHPDTKISYEQYF

J gene: TRBJ2-1
D gene: -
clone size: once
V gene: TRBV28
CDR3 DNA: TGTGCCAGCAGTTTATACGGAGTAAACTACAATGAGCAGTTCTTC
CDR3 protein: CASSLYGVNYNEQFF

J gene: TRBJ1-4
D gene: TRBD1
clone size: -
V gene: TRBV11-1
CDR3 DNA: TGTGCCAGCAGCTTAACAGGGGTTAATGAAAAACTGTTTTTT
CDR3 protein: CASSLTGVNEKLFF

J gene: TRBJ1-1
D gene: TRBD1
clone size: -
V gene: TRBV29-1
CDR3 DNA: TGCAGCGTTGCCAAGACAGGGAACACTAAAGCTTTCTTT
CDR3 protein: CSVAKTGNTKAFF

J gene: TRBJ1-1
D gene: -
clone size: -
V gene: TRBV11-3
CDR3 DNA: TGTGCCAGCAGTTCAATTCGAGATAGGCCGAACACTGAAGCTTTCTTT
CDR3 protein: CASSSIRDRPNTEAFF

J gene: TRBJ1-3
D gene: -
clone size: few
V gene: TRBV30
CDR3 DNA: TGTGCCTGGAAGGACAACCTCTCTGGAAACACCATATATTTT
CDR3 protein: CAWKDNLSGNTIYF

J gene: TRBJ2-1
D gene: -
clone size: -
V gene: TRBV6-8
CDR3 DNA: TGTGCCAGCACCCAGGGCCAATACAATGAGCAGTTCTTC
CDR3 protein: CASTQGQYNEQFF

J gene: TRBJ1-2
D gene: -
clone size: -
V gene: TRBV18
CDR3 DNA: TGTGCCAGCTCACCGAGTAAAAACTATGGCTACACCTTC
CDR3 protein: CASSPSKNYGYTF

J gene: TRBJ1-5
D gene: -
clone size: -
V gene: TRBV6-8
CDR3 DNA: TGTGCCAGCGGCTGGGGGCCTAATCAGCCCCAGCATTTT
CDR3 protein: CASGWGPNQPQHF

J gene: TRBJ1-5
D gene: -
clone size: -
V gene: TRBV18
CDR3 DNA: TGTGCCAGCTCACCGCAGAGGGCTGATCAGCCCCAGCATTTT
CDR3 protein: CASSPQRADQPQHF

J gene: TRBJ2-1
D gene: -
clone size: -
V gene: TRBV11-3
CDR3 DNA: TGTGCCAGCAGCCCACTTGGCGGGGCTTTCTACAATGAGCAGTTCTTC
CDR3 protein: CASSPLGGAFYNEQFF

J gene: TRBJ2-4
D gene: -
clone size: once
V gene: TRBV5-1
CDR3 DNA: TGCGCCAGCAGCTTGGGATGGGCCAAAAACATTCAGTACTTC
CDR3 protein: CASSLGWAKNIQYF

J gene: TRBJ2-7
D gene: -
clone size: -
V gene: TRBV18
CDR3 DNA: TGTGCCAGCTCACTTTTCACTCGGGGTGGTCCGTCCGAGCAGTACTTC
CDR3 protein: CASSLFTRGGPSEQYF

J gene: TRBJ1-1
D gene: TRBD1
clone size: once
V gene: TRBV5-1
CDR3 DNA: TGCGCCAGCAGCTCCCGACAGGGAGGAGGGAACACTGAAGCTTTCTTT
CDR3 protein: CASSSRQGGGNTEAFF

J gene: TRBJ1-1
D gene: TRBD1
clone size: few
V gene: TRBV6-8
CDR3 DNA: TGTGCCATCAAACTGACAGGGGTGAACACTGAAGCTTTCTTT
CDR3 protein: CAIKLTGVNTEAFF

J gene: TRBJ2-2
D gene: -
clone size: -
V gene: TRBV12-5
CDR3 DNA: TGTGCCAGCGGGCCGAAACTAAGCACCGGGGAGCTGTTTTTT
CDR3 protein: CASGPKLSTGELFF

J gene: TRBJ1-5
D gene: -
clone size: -
V gene: TRBV30
CDR3 DNA: TGTGCCTGGTCCCGGGACAGCAATCAGCCCCAGCATTTT
CDR3 protein: CAWSRDSNQPQHF

J gene: TRBJ2-3
D gene: TRBD1
clone size: -
V gene: TRBV19
CDR3 DNA: TGTGCCAGTAGTACCCTGACAGGGAAGATGTATACGCAGTATTTT
CDR3 protein: CASSTLTGKMYTQYF

J gene: TRBJ2-7
D gene: TRBD2
clone size: -
V gene: TRBV29-1
CDR3 DNA: TGCAGCCCCAGATGGACCCCGGTGGGCGGGAGGAAGGAGCAGTACTTC
CDR3 protein: CSPRWTPVGGRKEQYF

J gene: TRBJ1-2
D gene: -
clone size: -
V gene: TRBV30
CDR3 DNA: TGTGCCTGGAGCAGGCAGAACTATGGCTACACCTTC
CDR3 protein: CAWSRQNYGYTF

J gene: TRBJ1-5
D gene: TRBD1
clone size: few
V gene: TRBV11-3
CDR3 DNA: TGTGCCAGCAGCCCGGGACAGGGTGCGACCAATCAGCCCCAGCATTTT
CDR3 protein: CASSPGQGATNQPQHF

J gene: TRBJ2-1
D gene: -
clone size: -
V gene: TRBV11-3
CDR3 DNA: TGTGCCAGCAGTACAATCGGGGGCGCTTACAATGAGCAGTTCTTC
CDR3 protein: CASSTIGGAYNEQFF

J gene: TRBJ2-1
D gene: -
clone size: -
V gene: TRBV29-1
CDR3 DNA: TGCAGCGCTAGCGAGGTCCTCTACAATGAGCAGTTCTTC
CDR3 protein: CSASEVLYNEQFF

J gene: TRBJ2-7
D gene: TRBD2
clone size: once
V gene: TRBV10-2
CDR3 DNA: TGCGCCAGCAGTGACATTTTAGCGGGAGATCCCTACGAGCAGTACTTC
CDR3 protein: CASSDILAGDPYEQYF

J gene: TRBJ2-3
D gene: -
clone size: -
V gene: TRBV4-1
CDR3 DNA: TGCGCCAGCAGCCAAGGGGCAGGCCCAGATACGCAGTATTTT
CDR3 protein: CASSQGAGPDTQYF

J gene: TRBJ1-1
D gene: -
clone size: -
V gene: TRBV7-2
CDR3 DNA: TGTGCCAGCACCCACAGGGTGAACACTGAAGCTTTCTTT
CDR3 protein: CASTHRVNTEAFF

J gene: TRBJ1-5
D gene: -
clone size: -
V gene: TRBV7-5
CDR3 DNA: TGTGCCAGCAGCCCCGGGTCAGATCCTAACAGGGCTCCCAATCAGCCCCAGCATTTT
CDR3 protein: CASSPGSDPNRAPNQPQHF

J gene: TRBJ1-3
D gene: TRBD1
clone size: -
V gene: TRBV6-8
CDR3 DNA: TGTGCCAGCAGTCCAGGGGGCGCGAAGGGAAACACCATATATTTT
CDR3 protein: CASSPGGAKGNTIYF

J gene: TRBJ2-5
D gene: TRBD1
clone size: -
V gene: TRBV15
CDR3 DNA: TGTGCCACCAGCGGGGACAGGGGGCTATACCAAGAGACCCAGTACTTC
CDR3 protein: CATSGDRGLYQETQYF

J gene: TRBJ1-2
D gene: TRBD1
clone size: once
V gene: TRBV29-1
CDR3 DNA: TGCAGCGTTGGAGAGCAGGGGGGATCTTATGGCTACACCTTC
CDR3 protein: CSVGEQGGSYGYTF

J gene: TRBJ1-1
D gene: -
clone size: -
V gene: TRBV5-1
CDR3 DNA: TGCGCCAGCAGCCCCCCCCACAGGGATAGCACTGAAGCTTTCTTT
CDR3 protein: CASSPPHRDSTEAFF

J gene: TRBJ2-1
D gene: TRBD1
clone size: few
V gene: TRBV11-3
CDR3 DNA: TGTGCCAGCAGCCCCCCATGGGACAGGGATAATGAGCAGTTCTTC
CDR3 protein: CASSPPWDRDNEQFF

J gene: TRBJ2-7
D gene: -
clone size: -
V gene: TRBV30
CDR3 DNA: TGTGCCTGGAGCCCCCTAGGAGGGCGCGAGCAGTACTTC
CDR3 protein: CAWSPLGGREQYF

J gene: TRBJ2-1
D gene: -
clone size: once
V gene: TRBV7-1
CDR3 DNA: TGTGCCAGCAACGGCCATCCCAAGCAGGAGCAGTTCTTC
CDR3 protein: CASNGHPKQEQFF

J gene: TRBJ2-5
D gene: TRBD1
clone size: -
V gene: TRBV6-7
CDR3 DNA: TGTGCCAGCAGTCGCGCACAGGGGCTGGCAGAGACCCAGTACTTC
CDR3 protein: CASSRAQGLAETQYF

J gene: TRBJ2-6
D gene: -
clone size: -
V gene: TRBV7-1
CDR3 DNA: TGTGCCAGCAGCCCCCAGAGGGCGCGAGGGGCCAACGTCCTGACTTTC
CDR3 protein: CASSPQRARGANVLTF

J gene: TRBJ2-2
D gene: TRBD2
clone size: -
V gene: TRBV10-1
CDR3 DNA: TGCGCCAGTAGCGGGTACACCGGGGAGCTGTTTTTT
CDR3 protein: CASSGYTGELFF

J gene: TRBJ2-6
D gene: -
clone size: -
V gene: TRBV11-3
CDR3 DNA: TGTGCCAGCAGCCGTGGCAGCCTCTCTGGGGCCAACGTCCTGACTTTC
CDR3 protein: CASSRGSLSGANVLTF

J gene: TRBJ2-2
D gene: -
clone size: -
V gene: TRBV11-3
CDR3 DNA: TGTGCCAGCAGCTTCTCGGGGGGCGGAGGATGGACCGGGGAGCTGTTTTTT
CDR3 protein: CASSFSGGGGWTGELFF

J gene: TRBJ1-5
D gene: -
clone size: -
V gene: TRBV5-1
CDR3 DNA: TGCGCCAGCAGCCTTGTGGGAGATGGCAATCAGCCTCAGCATTTT
CDR3 protein: CASSLVGDGNQPQHF

J gene: TRBJ2-2
D gene: -
clone size: -
V gene: TRBV7-7
CDR3 DNA: TGTGCCAGCAGCTCCACGGAGCGGAACACCGGGGAGCTGTTTTTT
CDR3 protein: CASSSTERNTGELFF

J gene: TRBJ1-1
D gene: -
clone size: -
V gene: TRBV6-8
CDR3 DNA: TGTGCCAGCAGTAAAGGGCGCAGTAACACTGAAGCTTTCTTT
CDR3 protein: CASSKGRSNTEAFF

J gene: TRBJ2-7
D gene: -
clone size: -
V gene: TRBV18
CDR3 DNA: TGTGCCAGCTCACCTTATTCAGGTCTTCTGTACTTC
CDR3 protein: CASSPYSGLLYF

J gene: TRBJ1-1
D gene: TRBD1
clone size: -
V gene: TRBV7-6
CDR3 DNA: TGTGCCAGCAGCTTGGCCCGCAGGGGGCCTTTGAACACTGAAGCTTTCTTT
CDR3 protein: CASSLARRGPLNTEAFF